The next 29 T cell receptor beta chains were all read from a single sample in a study of blood T cell repertoires in COVID-19. Assay: immunoSEQ multiplex PCR; the TCRdb copy retains only in-frame clones and omits some. The table records tens of thousands of clones, over 75% of them present only once. The sequencing input was peripheral blood. All receptors come from an elderly woman with COVID-19, enrolled during active disease.

The genes are TRBV7-2 and TRBJ2-7; 7 bases agree with TRBD2. The CDR3 length is 14 residues. V gave up 5 bases and J gave up 4 bases; unmatched junction bases: 8. The germline CDR1 and CDR2 sequences are SGHTA and FQGNSA. The chain's CDR3 is CASSRWGGGYEQYF. The CDR3 nucleotides read TGTGCCAGCAGCCGGTGGGGGGGAGGATACGAGCAGTACTTC.

V usage is TRBV5-6 and J usage is TRBJ2-5; tentative D call: TRBD1 (6 bases). V lost 0 bases and J 2 bases, leaving 8 bases between the germline ends. Per the germline V gene, CDR1 is SGHDT and CDR2 is YYEEEE. The CDR3 runs to 14 residues. The CDR3 DNA reads as TGTGCCAGCAGCTTGGGGGGGACACAAGAGACCCAGTACTTC. Translation: CASSLGGTQETQYF.

The genes are TRBV7-3 and TRBJ2-2, with D maybe TRBD2 (5 bases). Trimming cost V 1 base and J 5 bases, with 11 bases left between them. CDR1 is SGHTA and CDR2 is FQGTGA in the germline V gene. This CDR3 spans 15 amino acids. CDR3 in DNA: TGTGCCAGCAGCTTAAAACATGGGGAGACCGGGGAGCTGTTTTTT. Encoded protein: CASSLKHGETGELFF. Variable domain in full (rest from reference TRBV7-3 and TRBJ2-2): GAGVSQTPSNKVTEKGKYVELRCDPISGHTALYWYRQSLGQGPEFLIYFQGTGAADDSGLPNDRFFAVRPEGSVSTLKIQRTERGDSAVYLCASSLKHGETGELFFGEGSRLTVL.

This chain connects TRBV7-8 to TRBJ2-7; 7 bases line up with TRBD1. The CDR3 has 14 residues. V shed 1 base, J shed 3 bases, and the junction held 3 bases outside the gene matches. From germline, CDR1 is SGHVS and CDR2 FQNEAQ. CDR3 in DNA: TGTGCCAGCAGCTTAGGTCAGGGGGACTACGAGCAGTACTTC. Its protein is CASSLGQGDYEQYF.

The chain joins TRBV3-1 (or the pseudogene TRBV3-2) to TRBJ2-7, with D hard to call. The CDR3 runs to 15 residues. Germline V gives CDR1 LGHDT, CDR2 YNNKEL (reference sequence). The germline V and J ends were trimmed by 4 bases and 4 bases, with 17 bases remaining between them. As DNA, the CDR3 is TGTGCCAGCAGCCCCGGGTACGCGCCGCAGTACGAGCAGTACTTC. Encoded protein: CASSPGYAPQYEQYF.

The chain carries TRBV19 and TRBJ2-7, with D perhaps TRBD2 (6 bases). V lost 5 bases to trimming and J lost 7 bases, with 18 bases between them. This CDR3 spans 14 amino acids. Germline assignment: CDR1 LNHDA and CDR2 SQIVND (reference sequence). The CDR3 reads CASSPVHGTSEQYF. Written as DNA, the CDR3 is TGTGCCAGTAGTCCAGTACACGGGACTTCTGAGCAGTACTTC.

This clone was seen a handful of times. DNA for the CDR3: TGTGCCAGCAGCCAACCGGGACAACAGGGTGAGAGCTCCTATAATTCACCCCTCCACTTT. As protein: CASSQPGQQGESSYNSPLHF. The chain carries TRBV7-3 and TRBJ1-6; the D gene is possibly TRBD1 (6 bases). The germline V gene has CDR1 SGHTA and CDR2 FQGTGA. The V end was cut by 5 bases, the J end by 0 bases, with 23 bases between. The CDR3 covers 20 residues.

Worth noting for this clone: The sample contains more than one DNA sequence encoding this CDR3. This chain connects TRBV19 to TRBJ1-2; no definite D call. V shed 3 bases and J shed 5 bases, with 13 bases lying between them. In germline, CDR1 is LNHDA, CDR2 SQIVND (reference sequence). The CDR3 runs to 14 residues. The DNA for the CDR3 is TGTGCCAGTAGTATGGGAGAGGTCCCTTATGGCTACACCTTC. Its translation: CASSMGEVPYGYTF. The full variable domain, in which reference TRBV19 and TRBJ1-2 provide the parts outside the CDR3, is DGGITQSPKYLFRKEGQNVTLSCEQNLNHDAMYWYRQDPGQGLRLIYYSQIVNDFQKGDIAEGYSVSREKKESFPLTVTSAQKNPTAFYLCASSMGEVPYGYTFGSGTRLTVV.

The V and J genes are TRBV9 and TRBJ2-5; D is ambiguous. CDR1 and CDR2 from the germline V gene are SGDLS and YYNGEE. V was cut by 3 bases and J by 3 bases, with 3 bases left in between. This CDR3 has 11 residues. The CDR3 DNA follows: TGTGCCAGCAGCGCCGAAGAGACCCAGTACTTC. Protein product: CASSAEETQYF.

The chain joins TRBV24-1 to TRBJ2-3; D is possibly TRBD1 (6 bases). Trimming removed 4 bases at V and 5 bases at J, with 6 bases between. Germline loops: CDR1 KGHDR, CDR2 SFDVKD. CDR3 length equals 12 residues. CDR3: CATSEGGDTQYF. In DNA form, the CDR3 reads TGTGCCACCAGTGAAGGGGGAGATACGCAGTATTTT.

This clone showed up just once. This chain joins TRBV7-2 and TRBJ1-1; D gene uncertain. The CDR3 is 13 residues long. V dropped 2 bases and J dropped 4 bases, with 8 bases sitting between them. Germline-derived CDR1 and CDR2 are SGHTA and FQGNSA. The CDR3 here is CASSLWQSTEAFF. In nucleotides, the CDR3 is TGTGCCAGCAGCTTATGGCAATCCACTGAAGCTTTCTTT.

The CDR3 sequence is CATTDRGSVGNQPQHF. DNA of the CDR3: TGTGCCACTACGGACAGGGGGTCTGTAGGCAATCAGCCCCAGCATTTT. The V call is TRBV19, the J call TRBJ1-5; 10 bases are a match to TRBD1. CDR3 length equals 16 residues. V lost 10 bases, J lost 2 bases, and 11 bases stayed unmatched. In germline, CDR1 is LNHDA, CDR2 SQIVND (reference sequence). The variable domain in full, with the rest retrieved from reference TRBV19 and TRBJ1-5, is DGGITQSPKYLFRKEGQNVTLSCEQNLNHDAMYWYRQDPGQGLRLIYYSQIVNDFQKGDIAEGYSVSREKKESFPLTVTSAQKNPTAFYLCATTDRGSVGNQPQHFGDGTRLSIL.

This rearrangement joins TRBV2 to TRBJ2-1, with 9 bases aligning to TRBD2. V shed 6 bases and J 5 bases; nucleotides not matched to a gene: 8. The CDR3 contains 15 residues. The germline CDR1 and CDR2 sequences are SNHLY and FYNNEI. CDR3: CASSQGGTSHNEQFF. The CDR3 DNA follows: TGTGCCAGCAGCCAAGGGGGGACTAGCCACAATGAGCAGTTCTTC. Looking up the rest from reference TRBV2 and TRBJ2-1 gives the full variable domain: EPEVTQTPSHQVTQMGQEVILRCVPISNHLYFYWYRQILGQKVEFLVSFYNNEISEKSEIFDDQFSVERPDGSNFTLKIRSTKLEDSAMYFCASSQGGTSHNEQFFGPGTRLTVL.

DNA for the CDR3: TGTGCCAGCCTCGGGGTTGAGTATGGCTACACCTTC. Translating gives CASLGVEYGYTF. This rearrangement joins TRBV9 to TRBJ1-2; D is uncertain. Germline-derived CDR1 and CDR2 are SGDLS and YYNGEE. The CDR3 runs 12 residues. V was clipped by 7 bases and J by 5 bases, with 12 bases between them.

The genes are TRBV10-3 and TRBJ1-4, with D tentatively TRBD1 (5 bases). The ends were cut back, 4 bases at V and 3 bases at J, with 9 bases in the middle. CDR1 ENHRY and CDR2 SYGVKD come from the germline V gene. The CDR3 has 14 amino acids. CDR3 sequence (DNA): TGTGCCATCAGTGTCGGGGGGGCTAATGAAAAACTGTTTTTT. It translates to CAISVGGANEKLFF.

The rearrangement links TRBV24-1 to TRBJ2-1, with 7 positions matching TRBD1. V lost 3 bases and J lost 0; bases outside the gene matches: 4. This CDR3 has 16 amino acids. Germline V gives CDR1 KGHDR, CDR2 SFDVKD. For the CDR3, the DNA is TGTGCCACCAGTGATACTGGACAGGCCTCCTACAATGAGCAGTTCTTC. Translation gives CATSDTGQASYNEQFF.

V and J are TRBV7-6 and TRBJ2-2, with TRBD2 identical over 7 bases. Germline CDR1 SGHVS, CDR2 FNYEAQ. V was pared by 2 bases and J by 8 bases, with 8 bases of the junction left unmatched. The CDR3 is made up of 15 amino acids. In DNA form, the CDR3 reads TGTGCCAGCAGCTTAAGGACTAGGCCCTGGGGGGAGCTGTTTTTT. Translating gives CASSLRTRPWGELFF.

The chain recombines TRBV6-5 with TRBJ2-7; TRBD2 is a possible D gene (6 bases). Germline V gene sequence: CDR1 MNHEY, CDR2 SVGAGI. The germline V and J ends were trimmed by 7 bases and 0 bases, with 13 bases remaining between them. This CDR3 comprises 14 residues. CDR3 loop: CASNMGGSSYEQYF. In DNA form, the CDR3 reads TGTGCCAGCAATATGGGGGGTTCCTCCTACGAGCAGTACTTC.

This chain links TRBV2 with TRBJ1-2; D is unclear. The CDR3 runs to 16 residues. Germline-derived CDR1 and CDR2 are SNHLY and FYNNEI. The germline V and J ends were trimmed by 4 bases and 4 bases, with 19 bases remaining between them. The CDR3 region has the DNA TGTGCCAGCAGTGCCCTCGACGGAGGGCCCACCTATGGCTACACCTTC. This codes for CASSALDGGPTYGYTF.

The rearrangement uses TRBV1 and TRBJ2-7; the table's D gene call, TRBD2, was not cross checked with the DNA. TRBV1 is reported as a pseudogene. The CDR3 extends over 17 amino acids. The CDR3 DNA follows: TGCACCAGCAGCCATCCCTTCCGGACTAGCGGGCTCTACGAGCAGTACTTC. This sequence encodes CTSSHPFRTSGLYEQYF.

This clone was observed once. This chain links TRBV4-2 with TRBJ2-2, with 8 nucleotides matching TRBD2. With V trimmed by 4 bases and J by 1 base, 5 bases remained unmatched. Germline loops: CDR1 LGHNA, CDR2 YNFKEQ. The CDR3 loop spans 16 amino acids. Here the CDR3 DNA reads TGTGCCAGCAGCCGCTCAGCGGGGGTGAACACCGGGGAGCTGTTTTTT. It translates to CASSRSAGVNTGELFF.

The chain is built from TRBV4-3 and TRBJ1-2; D is unclear. There are 17 residues in the CDR3. Trimming shortened V by 1 base and J by 4 bases, and 19 bases separated the two germline ends. Germline CDR1 reads LGHNA; CDR2 reads YSLEER. CDR3 sequence reads: CASSQAPTGHEGYGYTF. The CDR3 DNA reads as TGCGCCAGCAGCCAAGCCCCGACGGGCCACGAGGGCTATGGCTACACCTTC.

In its sample, this clone was seen a few times. The CDR3 sequence is CASSEGTGPYEQYF. The CDR3 DNA reads TGTGCCAGCAGTGAAGGGACAGGCCCCTACGAGCAGTACTTC. This rearrangement joins TRBV25-1 to TRBJ2-7; TRBD1 agrees at 8 bases. Trimming took 2 bases from V and 2 from J; bases not matched to a gene: 2. The CDR3 runs to 14 residues. Germline V lookup: CDR1 MGHDK, CDR2 SYGVNS.

This clone was found a few times. The chain joins TRBV7-6 to TRBJ1-1, with 7 bases lining up with TRBD1. The CDR3 is made up of 13 amino acids. Germline V gene sequence: CDR1 SGHVS, CDR2 FNYEAQ. After removal of 5 bases from V and 2 bases from J, the junction contained 2 bases not matched to a gene. CDR3 in amino acids: CASSRDRNTEAFF. The CDR3 nucleotides are TGTGCCAGCAGCCGGGACAGAAACACTGAAGCTTTCTTT.

This chain links TRBV7-2 with TRBJ1-2; a possible D gene is TRBD1 (5 bases). The ends were cut back, 5 bases at V and 3 bases at J, with 13 bases in the middle. The CDR3 length is 14 residues. Germline loops: CDR1 SGHTA, CDR2 FQGNSA. The CDR3 nucleotides read TGTGCCAGCAGCCCCCAGGGTGCCGACTATGGCTACACCTTC. Translation: CASSPQGADYGYTF.

J is TRBJ2-1 and V is TRBV9, with 16 positions matching TRBD2. CDR3 length: 20 amino acids. The germline gives CDR1 SGDLS, CDR2 YYNGEE. The ends lost 0 bases at V and 0 bases at J; junction bases unmatched: 6. CDR3 bases: TGTGCCAGCAGCGTAGGTGTAGGGACTAGCGGGGGGGCCTCCTACAATGAGCAGTTCTTC. This sequence encodes CASSVGVGTSGGASYNEQFF.

This chain joins TRBV5-6 and TRBJ1-5, with TRBD1 identical over 11 bases. In germline, CDR1 is SGHDT, CDR2 YYEEEE. The CDR3 is 19 amino acids. With 3 bases clipped from V and 0 bases from J, the junction kept 11 bases outside the gene matches. CDR3 amino acids: CASSSYRDRGAYSNQPQHF. The CDR3 coding sequence is TGTGCCAGCAGCTCTTACCGGGACAGGGGGGCGTATAGCAATCAGCCCCAGCATTTT.

The chain links TRBV7-2 to TRBJ2-2, with D uncertain. Germline assignment: CDR1 SGHTA and CDR2 FQGNSA. The CDR3 runs 13 residues. V was cut by 5 bases and J by 0 bases, with 4 bases left in between. The CDR3 spells CASSQTNTGELFF. CDR3 sequence (DNA): TGTGCCAGCAGCCAAACGAACACCGGGGAGCTGTTTTTT.

This clone was detected once. The chain recombines TRBV6-2 or TRBV6-3 with TRBJ2-3; 12 bases match TRBD2. Trimming cost V 2 bases and J 6 bases; bases outside gene matches: 9. Germline lookup yields CDR1 MNHEY and CDR2 SVGEGT. This CDR3 spans 17 amino acids. This CDR3 reads CASSYRLAGGPTDTQYF. For the CDR3, the DNA is TGTGCCAGCAGTTACCGGCTAGCGGGGGGGCCAACGGATACGCAGTATTTT.